These T cell receptor beta chains were read from a single sample in a study of human versus mouse CDR3 diversity and MHC coevolution. Sequencing used immunoSEQ multiplex PCR; TCRdb keeps in-frame clones, though not all of them. The repertoire holds tens of thousands of clones, just under 95% seen once, with 18% in the top ten. The sample was naive CD4+ T cells from blood. Every receptor here comes from a person aged 55-75 years in good health. CDR3s include the opening cysteine and the closing phenylalanine or tryptophan. A D gene is named only where the DNA matches it firmly. For some rows the clone size is stated as once, few or many, or as a class when expanded; others skip it.

v_call	clone_size	d_call	j_call	cdr3_nt	cdr3_aa
TRBV28	-	-	TRBJ2-7	TGTGCCAGCAGTTTGGGGGGGCCCTACGAGCAGTACTTC	CASSLGGPYEQYF
TRBV6-5	-	-	TRBJ1-5	TGTGCCAGCAGTTACAGGCGGGTAGGTCAGCCCCAGCATTTT	CASSYRRVGQPQHF
TRBV10-2	-	-	TRBJ2-1	TGCGCCAGCAGTGAGGTCTTCCGAGAGGGCAATGAGCAGTTCTTC	CASSEVFREGNEQFF
TRBV30	-	TRBD2	TRBJ2-5	TGTGCCTGGGGACGCGGGGGGGAAGAGACCCAGTACTTC	CAWGRGGEETQYF
TRBV5-4	-	TRBD1	TRBJ2-7	TGTGCCAGCAGTTCAGACAGGGTCGAGCAGTACTTC	CASSSDRVEQYF
TRBV21-1	-	-	TRBJ2-1	TGTGCCAGCAGCAAACCAAAACCTCTACCAAGCTCCTACAATGAGCAGTTCTTC	CASSKPKPLPSSYNEQFF
TRBV6-1	-	TRBD1	TRBJ1-4	TGTGCCAGCACCAAGGACAGGGGAGGAGAAAAACTGTTTTTT	CASTKDRGGEKLFF
TRBV5-6	-	TRBD2	TRBJ2-7	TGTGCCAGCAGCTTGTTGAGCGGGAGGGCCCACGAGCAGTACTTC	CASSLLSGRAHEQYF
TRBV11-2	-	TRBD2	TRBJ2-7	TGTGCCAGCAGCCTTTTTCCGGGACTAGGCTACGAGCAGTACTTC	CASSLFPGLGYEQYF
TRBV19	once	-	TRBJ2-4	TGTGCCAGTAGTATGACTTTAATAGCCAAAAACATTCAGTACTTC	CASSMTLIAKNIQYF
TRBV5-1	-	TRBD1	TRBJ2-5	TGCGCCAGCAGCGTCAGACAGGGTCTAGAGACCCAGTACTTC	CASSVRQGLETQYF
TRBV6-5	few	TRBD1	TRBJ2-7	TGTGCCAGCAGTTACAGAGGGACAGGGGAGTACGAGCAGTACTTC	CASSYRGTGEYEQYF
TRBV4-2	-	-	TRBJ2-2	TGTGCCAGCAGCCAAGATCTGGGCAGGTCGAGCACCGGGGAGCTGTTTTTT	CASSQDLGRSSTGELFF
TRBV5-1	-	TRBD2	TRBJ2-7	TGCGCCAGCAGCCAGACTAGCGGCTCATCCCTTACGGCGCAGTACTTC	CASSQTSGSSLTAQYF
TRBV4-2	-	-	TRBJ1-3	TGTGCCAGCAGCCAAGGAAAGTTGGGGCAAGGAAACACCATATATTTT	CASSQGKLGQGNTIYF
TRBV18	-	TRBD1	TRBJ2-2	TGTGCCAGCTCGGCGGGACAGGAGACCGGGGAGCTGTTTTTT	CASSAGQETGELFF
TRBV11-3	-	TRBD1	TRBJ2-7	TGTGCCAGCAGTCCGGACAGGGGATCCTCCTACGAGCAGTACTTC	CASSPDRGSSYEQYF
TRBV6-1	-	-	TRBJ2-3	TGTGCCAGCAAGTACGGGGAAAGCACAGATACGCAGTATTTT	CASKYGESTDTQYF
TRBV2	-	TRBD1	TRBJ1-5	TGTGCCAGCAGACAACAGGGGGCGCGGAGCAATCAGCCCCAGCATTTT	CASRQQGARSNQPQHF
TRBV9	-	-	TRBJ2-7	TGTGCCAGCAGCGTCAGTGGCGGTAGACCCCCACCGCTTTACGAGCAGTACTTC	CASSVSGGRPPPLYEQYF
TRBV19	-	-	TRBJ2-4	TGTGCCAGTAGTGTCGAGGACATTCAGTACTTC	CASSVEDIQYF
TRBV4-1	-	TRBD1	TRBJ2-3	TGCGCCAGCAGCCAAGATCCGGCGGGACAGGGGACCACAGATACGCAGTATTTT	CASSQDPAGQGTTDTQYF
TRBV7-9	-	TRBD2	TRBJ2-5	TGTGCCAGCAGCCGAGGACTAGCGGATCAAGAGACCCAGTACTTC	CASSRGLADQETQYF
TRBV18	-	TRBD2	TRBJ2-5	TGTGCCAGCTCACCACGTCTCGGTGCGGGAGGGGAGACCCAGTACTTC	CASSPRLGAGGETQYF
TRBV6-1	-	-	TRBJ1-5	TGTGCCAGCAGTGAAACACAGGGCAATCAGCCCCAGCATTTT	CASSETQGNQPQHF
TRBV2	-	TRBD2	TRBJ2-3	TGTGCCAGCAGTCGTACCGGGACTAGCGGGAGTGCAGATACGCAGTATTTT	CASSRTGTSGSADTQYF
TRBV5-1	-	TRBD1	TRBJ2-7	TGCGCCAGCAGCCTAGGACAGGGACTTACCTACGAGCAGTACTTC	CASSLGQGLTYEQYF
TRBV19	few	TRBD1	TRBJ1-2	TGTGCCACCAAGCCGGGACAGGGGAACTATGGCTACACCTTC	CATKPGQGNYGYTF
TRBV5-8	once	-	TRBJ1-5	TGTGCCAGCAGCTTGGCCTTCTCAGACAGAAGCAATCAGCCCCAGCATTTT	CASSLAFSDRSNQPQHF
TRBV29-1	-	-	TRBJ1-2	TGCAGCGTCACCTTCGGGGGGGGCGACTATGGCTACACCTTC	CSVTFGGGDYGYTF
TRBV18	-	-	TRBJ2-1	TGTGCCAGCTCACGCAGCCTAGGCTCCTACAATGAGCAGTTCTTC	CASSRSLGSYNEQFF
TRBV7-7	-	TRBD1	TRBJ2-7	TGTGCCAGCAGCTTAGCAGAGACAGGGGCCTACGAGCAGTACTTC	CASSLAETGAYEQYF